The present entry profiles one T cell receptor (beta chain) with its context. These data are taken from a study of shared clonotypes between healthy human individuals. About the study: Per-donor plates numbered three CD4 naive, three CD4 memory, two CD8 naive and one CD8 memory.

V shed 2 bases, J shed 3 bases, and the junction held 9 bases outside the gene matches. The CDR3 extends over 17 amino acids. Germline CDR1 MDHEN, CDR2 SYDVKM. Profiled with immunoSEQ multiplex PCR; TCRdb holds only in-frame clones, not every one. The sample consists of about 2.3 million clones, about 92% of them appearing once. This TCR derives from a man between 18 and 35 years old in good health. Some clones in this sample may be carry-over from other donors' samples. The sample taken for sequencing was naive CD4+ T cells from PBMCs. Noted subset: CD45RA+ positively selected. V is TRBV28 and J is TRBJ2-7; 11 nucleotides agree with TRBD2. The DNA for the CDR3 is TGTGCCAGCAGTTTAATCGGGCTTAGCGGGAGGGACTACGAGCAGTACTTC. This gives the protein CASSLIGLSGRDYEQYF.